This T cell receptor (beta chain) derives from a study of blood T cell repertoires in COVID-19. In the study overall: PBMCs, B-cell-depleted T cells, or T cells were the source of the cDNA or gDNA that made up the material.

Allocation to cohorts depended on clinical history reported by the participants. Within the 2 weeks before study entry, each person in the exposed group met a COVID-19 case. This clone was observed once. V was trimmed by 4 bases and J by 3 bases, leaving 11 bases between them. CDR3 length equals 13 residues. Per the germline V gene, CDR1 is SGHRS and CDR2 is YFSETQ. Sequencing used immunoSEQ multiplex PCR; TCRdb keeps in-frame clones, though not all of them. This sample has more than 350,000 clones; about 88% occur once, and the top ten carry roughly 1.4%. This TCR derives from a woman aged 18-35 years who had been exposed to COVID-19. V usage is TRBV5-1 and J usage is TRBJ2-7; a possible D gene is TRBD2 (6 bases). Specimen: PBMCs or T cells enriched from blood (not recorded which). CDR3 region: CASSLGDFYEQYF. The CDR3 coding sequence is TGCGCCAGCAGCCTTGGGGACTTCTACGAGCAGTACTTC.